A selection of T cell receptor beta chains follows, all from one sample in a study of patients and donors after allogeneic stem cell transplantation. MiXCR was run by TCRdb on the RT-PCR reads, yielding one entry per CDR3 protein. The data show some 960,000 distinct CDR3 sequences, with roughly 18% seen just once and around 6% held by the top ten. The sequenced sample consisted of blood, either unsorted or a sorted T cell fraction (not recorded which). The source of these receptors is a human donor who was either an allogeneic HSCT recipient or a stem cell or donor lymphocyte infusion donor (not recorded which). It is not recorded whose cells these are; they may come from a transplant donor. The CDR3 runs from the conserved cysteine through the conserved F or W. A D gene is named only where the DNA matches it firmly. The size of a clone is reported for some rows only, either as once, few or many, or as a class for expanded clones.

d_gene: .; v_gene: TRBV10-3; abundance: few; j_gene: TRBJ2-5; len: 18; CDR3nt: TGTGCCATCAGCGCCAGGGGAAGAGGGCTGGCAAGGCAAGAGACCCAGTACTTC; CDR3aa: CAISARGRGLARQETQYF
d_gene: .; v_gene: TRBV20-1; abundance: few; j_gene: TRBJ2-5; len: 14; CDR3nt: TGCAGTGCTAGGGGTTCTAAGTACCAAGAGACCCAGTACTTC; CDR3aa: CSARGSKYQETQYF
d_gene: .; v_gene: TRBV4-2; abundance: .; j_gene: TRBJ2-3; len: 12; CDR3nt: TGTGCCAGCAGCCAGTCCCGAGATACGCAGTATTTT; CDR3aa: CASSQSRDTQYF
d_gene: TRBD2; v_gene: TRBV4-2; abundance: .; j_gene: TRBJ2-1; len: 15; CDR3nt: TGTGCCAGCAGCCAGGGACTTAGCGGGGGGAATGAGCAGTTCTTC; CDR3aa: CASSQGLSGGNEQFF
d_gene: .; v_gene: TRBV28; abundance: .; j_gene: TRBJ2-3; len: 11; CDR3nt: TGTGCCAGCAGGGAGAAAGATACGCAGTATTTT; CDR3aa: CASREKDTQYF
d_gene: .; v_gene: TRBV7-3; abundance: .; j_gene: TRBJ2-1; len: 15; CDR3nt: TGTGCCAGCAGCTTAAGACTAGGAGCCTACAATGAGCAGTTCTTC; CDR3aa: CASSLRLGAYNEQFF
d_gene: TRBD2; v_gene: TRBV20-1; abundance: few; j_gene: TRBJ2-1; len: 13; CDR3nt: TGCAGTGCATCCGTCGGGGGGAAGAATGAGCAGTTCTTC; CDR3aa: CSASVGGKNEQFF
d_gene: .; v_gene: TRBV5-5; abundance: .; j_gene: TRBJ1-2; len: 14; CDR3nt: TGTGCCAGCAGGCGTATGTGGGGCCCCTATGGCTACACCTTC; CDR3aa: CASRRMWGPYGYTF
d_gene: .; v_gene: TRBV24-1; abundance: .; j_gene: TRBJ2-2; len: 12; CDR3nt: TGTGCCACCAGTGAGGGAACCGGGGAGCTGTTTTTT; CDR3aa: CATSEGTGELFF
d_gene: .; v_gene: TRBV27; abundance: few; j_gene: TRBJ1-5; len: 17; CDR3nt: TGTGCCAGCAAACCCATCCAGGGTCAGGGTAGCAATCAGCCCCAGCATTTT; CDR3aa: CASKPIQGQGSNQPQHF
d_gene: .; v_gene: TRBV29-1; abundance: few; j_gene: TRBJ2-5; len: 13; CDR3nt: TGCAGCGTCGAGGACAGACCCCTGGAGACCCAGTACTTC; CDR3aa: CSVEDRPLETQYF
d_gene: TRBD2; v_gene: TRBV7-7; abundance: once; j_gene: TRBJ2-1; len: 14; CDR3nt: TGTGCCAGCAGCCCCGGGACTAGCGCCAATGAGCAGTTCTTC; CDR3aa: CASSPGTSANEQFF
d_gene: .; v_gene: TRBV5-6; abundance: .; j_gene: TRBJ2-7; len: 16; CDR3nt: TGTGCCAGCAGCTTGGAACGAGCCCCGGTTGTCCGGGAGCAGTACTTC; CDR3aa: CASSLERAPVVREQYF
d_gene: .; v_gene: TRBV27; abundance: few; j_gene: TRBJ2-1; len: 14; CDR3nt: TGTGCCAGCAGTTCTGCAGGGACCAACAATGAGCAGTTCTTC; CDR3aa: CASSSAGTNNEQFF
d_gene: .; v_gene: TRBV5-1; abundance: .; j_gene: TRBJ2-3; len: 14; CDR3nt: TGCGCCAGCAGGGTCGGGAGCGGGACAGATACGCAGTATTTT; CDR3aa: CASRVGSGTDTQYF
d_gene: .; v_gene: TRBV29-1; abundance: .; j_gene: TRBJ1-4; len: 11; CDR3nt: TGCAGCGTTGGGTTTCGCGAAAAACTGTTTTTT; CDR3aa: CSVGFREKLFF
d_gene: .; v_gene: TRBV5-1; abundance: many; j_gene: TRBJ1-3; len: 17; CDR3nt: TGCGCCAGCAGCTCACTGCCTCGACCGCGCTCTGGAAACACCATATATTTT; CDR3aa: CASSSLPRPRSGNTIYF
d_gene: TRBD2; v_gene: TRBV9; abundance: .; j_gene: TRBJ2-3; len: 19; CDR3nt: TGTGCCAGCAGCGTAGTGTCGGGACTAGGGAGAGGGAGCACAGATACGCAGTATTTT; CDR3aa: CASSVVSGLGRGSTDTQYF
d_gene: .; v_gene: TRBV5-6; abundance: few; j_gene: TRBJ2-1; len: 15; CDR3nt: TGTGCCAGCAGCTTGAAGCAGGGCTCCTACAATGAGCAGTTCTTC; CDR3aa: CASSLKQGSYNEQFF
d_gene: .; v_gene: TRBV4-3; abundance: few; j_gene: TRBJ2-7; len: 15; CDR3nt: TGCGCCAGCAGCCAAGGCGTGGCAGCTTCCTACGAGCAGTACTTC; CDR3aa: CASSQGVAASYEQYF
d_gene: TRBD1; v_gene: TRBV30; abundance: .; j_gene: TRBJ2-7; len: 13; CDR3nt: TGTGCCTGGAGCAAAACAGGGGTTAGTGAGCAGTACTTC; CDR3aa: CAWSKTGVSEQYF
d_gene: TRBD1; v_gene: TRBV30; abundance: few; j_gene: TRBJ1-1; len: 12; CDR3nt: TGTGCCTGGGACAGGGGGAACACTGAAGCTTTCTTT; CDR3aa: CAWDRGNTEAFF
d_gene: .; v_gene: TRBV15; abundance: few; j_gene: TRBJ2-5; len: 14; CDR3nt: TGTGCCACCAGCAGCCGCCTAACCGGGGAGACCCAGTACTTC; CDR3aa: CATSSRLTGETQYF
d_gene: TRBD2; v_gene: TRBV10-3; abundance: .; j_gene: TRBJ2-5; len: 14; CDR3nt: TGTGCCATCAGTGAGACGGCGGGGGGGGAGACCCAGTACTTC; CDR3aa: CAISETAGGETQYF
d_gene: .; v_gene: TRBV20-1; abundance: few; j_gene: TRBJ2-3; len: 15; CDR3nt: TGCAGTGCTAGAGATAGGCGGACTAGCACAGATACGCAGTATTTT; CDR3aa: CSARDRRTSTDTQYF
d_gene: .; v_gene: TRBV27; abundance: .; j_gene: TRBJ1-6; len: 18; CDR3nt: TGTGCCAGCCCTCACCCCTACTTGAGGACAGCCTATAATTCACCCCTCCACTTT; CDR3aa: CASPHPYLRTAYNSPLHF
d_gene: .; v_gene: TRBV15; abundance: few; j_gene: TRBJ2-5; len: 13; CDR3nt: TGTGCCACCAGCACACTAGCCCAAGAGACCCAGTACTTC; CDR3aa: CATSTLAQETQYF
d_gene: .; v_gene: TRBV5-8; abundance: .; j_gene: TRBJ2-3; len: 12; CDR3nt: TGTGCCAGCAGCATCAGACTCAATACGCAGTATTTT; CDR3aa: CASSIRLNTQYF
d_gene: .; v_gene: TRBV12-3/TRBV12-4; abundance: few; j_gene: TRBJ1-1; len: 15; CDR3nt: TGTGCCAGCAGCCCAGTACGGGGCAGACACACTGAAGCTTTCTTT; CDR3aa: CASSPVRGRHTEAFF
d_gene: .; v_gene: TRBV14; abundance: few; j_gene: TRBJ2-2; len: 13; CDR3nt: TGTGCCAGCAGCCAAAGGCTAACCGGGGAGCTGTTTTTT; CDR3aa: CASSQRLTGELFF
d_gene: TRBD2; v_gene: TRBV12-3/TRBV12-4; abundance: .; j_gene: TRBJ2-1; len: 19; CDR3nt: TGTGCCAGCAGTTTCGTGACAGGCGCCGGCGGGAGGGCCCACAATGAGCAGTTCTTC; CDR3aa: CASSFVTGAGGRAHNEQFF
d_gene: .; v_gene: TRBV7-6; abundance: .; j_gene: TRBJ2-5; len: 13; CDR3nt: TGTGCCAGCGGATACGGGGGCCAAGAGACCCAGTACTTC; CDR3aa: CASGYGGQETQYF
d_gene: .; v_gene: TRBV10-3; abundance: .; j_gene: TRBJ2-5; len: 16; CDR3nt: TGTGCCATCAGTGAGTCGGGGGCGGGGGCACAAGAGACCCAGTACTTC; CDR3aa: CAISESGAGAQETQYF
d_gene: .; v_gene: TRBV5-4; abundance: .; j_gene: TRBJ2-3; len: 15; CDR3nt: TGTGCCAGCAGCTCGCCAGGGGCTTCCACAGATACGCAGTATTTT; CDR3aa: CASSSPGASTDTQYF
d_gene: .; v_gene: TRBV6-1; abundance: .; j_gene: TRBJ2-1; len: 16; CDR3nt: TGTGCCAGCAGTGCTGACCCCCCTTACCTATACAATGAGCAGTTCTTC; CDR3aa: CASSADPPYLYNEQFF
d_gene: TRBD1; v_gene: TRBV10-3; abundance: .; j_gene: TRBJ1-5; len: 15; CDR3nt: TGTGCCATCACCCCGGGACAGGGGATTAATCAGCCCCAGCATTTT; CDR3aa: CAITPGQGINQPQHF
d_gene: .; v_gene: TRBV19; abundance: few; j_gene: TRBJ1-6; len: 14; CDR3nt: TGTGCCAGTAGTGGGCTGTCGGAGGATTCACCCCTCCACTTT; CDR3aa: CASSGLSEDSPLHF
d_gene: TRBD1; v_gene: TRBV7-8; abundance: .; j_gene: TRBJ2-5; len: 15; CDR3nt: TGTGCCAGCAGCTCTAGGACAGGGTTGGGAGAGACCCAGTACTTC; CDR3aa: CASSSRTGLGETQYF
d_gene: TRBD2; v_gene: TRBV27; abundance: .; j_gene: TRBJ2-1; len: 15; CDR3nt: TGTGCCAGCAGTTTCACGGGAGGGCCCCACAATGAGCAGTTCTTC; CDR3aa: CASSFTGGPHNEQFF
d_gene: .; v_gene: TRBV4-3; abundance: .; j_gene: TRBJ2-5; len: 13; CDR3nt: TGCGCCAGCAGCCAAGATTTAGTAAGGTCCCAGTACTTC; CDR3aa: CASSQDLVRSQYF
d_gene: .; v_gene: TRBV12-3/TRBV12-4; abundance: few; j_gene: TRBJ1-2; len: 13; CDR3nt: TGTGCCAGCAGCCTCGAAGGCAGTCATGGCTACACCTTC; CDR3aa: CASSLEGSHGYTF
d_gene: .; v_gene: TRBV7-2; abundance: few; j_gene: TRBJ2-2; len: 13; CDR3nt: TGTGCCAGCAGCTTAAACGAATATGGGGAGCTGTTTTTT; CDR3aa: CASSLNEYGELFF
d_gene: .; v_gene: TRBV30; abundance: few; j_gene: TRBJ2-1; len: 13; CDR3nt: TGTGCCTGGAGTACACATTCGGGACAACCTCAGTTCTTC; CDR3aa: CAWSTHSGQPQFF
d_gene: .; v_gene: TRBV10-3; abundance: .; j_gene: TRBJ2-1; len: 15; CDR3nt: TGTGCCATCAGTGAAGGGGGGGTCGGTGGCAATGAGCAGTTCTTC; CDR3aa: CAISEGGVGGNEQFF
d_gene: .; v_gene: TRBV12-3/TRBV12-4; abundance: few; j_gene: TRBJ2-5; len: 14; CDR3nt: TGTGCCAGCAGTTCCGGGACACCAGAAGAGACCCAGTACTTC; CDR3aa: CASSSGTPEETQYF
d_gene: TRBD1; v_gene: TRBV6-1; abundance: .; j_gene: TRBJ2-7; len: 17; CDR3nt: TGTGCCAGCAGTGAAGCGCTGTGGACAGGGGAGGTAAGCGAGCAGTACTTC; CDR3aa: CASSEALWTGEVSEQYF
d_gene: TRBD1; v_gene: TRBV24-1; abundance: .; j_gene: TRBJ2-2; len: 16; CDR3nt: TGTGCCACCAGTGCGACGGGGACAGGGTTTCAAGGGGAGCTGTTTTTT; CDR3aa: CATSATGTGFQGELFF
d_gene: .; v_gene: TRBV6-6; abundance: few; j_gene: TRBJ1-5; len: 13; CDR3nt: TGTGCCAGCAGCTGGGAGCCTAGTCAGCCCCAGCATTTT; CDR3aa: CASSWEPSQPQHF
d_gene: .; v_gene: TRBV20-1; abundance: .; j_gene: TRBJ2-6; len: 18; CDR3nt: TGCAGTGCTAGAGTTTTAAGGTCTCAGAACTCTGGGGCCAACGTCCTGACTTTC; CDR3aa: CSARVLRSQNSGANVLTF
d_gene: .; v_gene: TRBV10-3; abundance: .; j_gene: TRBJ2-7; len: 14; CDR3nt: TGTGCCATCCGTCCGGACAGCTTAACCTACGAGCAGTACTTC; CDR3aa: CAIRPDSLTYEQYF
d_gene: TRBD1; v_gene: TRBV5-6; abundance: few; j_gene: TRBJ2-7; len: 15; CDR3nt: TGTGCCAGCAGCCAAGCGGGACAGGGTGATCACGAGCAGTACTTC; CDR3aa: CASSQAGQGDHEQYF
d_gene: .; v_gene: TRBV20-1; abundance: .; j_gene: TRBJ2-2; len: 15; CDR3nt: TGCAGTGCTCCTACTCCGGGACTGAACACCGGGGAGCTGTTTTTT; CDR3aa: CSAPTPGLNTGELFF
d_gene: .; v_gene: TRBV6-1; abundance: few; j_gene: TRBJ2-4; len: 16; CDR3nt: TGTGCCAGCACCCCAACGGGATTTTCAGCCAAAAACATTCAGTACTTC; CDR3aa: CASTPTGFSAKNIQYF
d_gene: TRBD2; v_gene: TRBV5-1; abundance: .; j_gene: TRBJ2-7; len: 14; CDR3nt: TGCGCCAGCAGCTTGGATAGCGGGAGGAACGAGCAGTACTTC; CDR3aa: CASSLDSGRNEQYF
d_gene: .; v_gene: TRBV19; abundance: few; j_gene: TRBJ1-2; len: 15; CDR3nt: TGTGCCAGTATCCCCGCCGGGGGGGTTAACTATGGCTACACCTTC; CDR3aa: CASIPAGGVNYGYTF